This T cell receptor (beta chain) was found in a study of beta chain features in type 1 diabetes. Study background: What patients shared with healthy donors was a similar profile of age, gender and cell yields. The number of sorted cells examined across all samples was approximately 110,000,000.

The entirety of the isolated RNA underwent reverse transcription, so expressed TCRB transcripts were sequenced. Measured with immunoSEQ multiplex PCR; TCRdb has only the in-frame clones, and not every one. The table lists over 120,000 clones, less than 11% of them singletons. This CDR3 comprises 15 residues. The V gene end was trimmed by 3 bases and the J gene end by 4 bases; junction bases not matched to a gene: 7. Germline V gene sequence: CDR1 SGHRS, CDR2 YFSETQ. Concerning this clone itself: Its antigen is unknown.

Broader study findings: Moderately but significantly shorter TCRB CDR3s were found in Type 1 diabetes patients in all four CD4+ subsets.

The authors obtained over 95% purity in all sorted populations. This receptor was identified in a man aged 18 to 29 in good health. This sequence joins TRBV5-1 and TRBJ1-2; 9 nucleotides agree with TRBD1. Sequenced: naive CD4+ T cells from blood. This CDR3 reads CASSSLTGGVYGYTF. CDR3 bases: TGCGCCAGCAGCTCACTGACAGGGGGAGTCTATGGCTACACCTTC.